One and the same sample provided the 15 T cell receptor beta chains below, sequenced in a study of tumour-infiltrating T cells in Burkitt lymphoma. The method was immunoSEQ multiplex PCR; TCRdb's version includes in-frame clones alone and lacks a portion of them. Of 2,500 to 3,500 clones detected, over 12% appear once; the ten largest clones hold around 3%. Sequencing was performed on tumor tissue. The receptor set was obtained from a human donor with Burkitt lymphoma.

The genes are TRBV5-1 and TRBJ2-4, with D perhaps TRBD1 (5 bases). V was shortened by 3 bases and J by 5 bases, with 15 bases between the two germline ends. Germline CDR1 reads SGHRS; CDR2 reads YFSETQ. The CDR3 has 15 amino acids. The CDR3 DNA reads TGCGCCAGCAGCTCGCCCACGGACACTCAAAACATTCAGTACTTC. Translated, it gives CASSSPTDTQNIQYF.

This clone occurred a few times. The chain carries TRBV4-2 and TRBJ2-3, with D unresolved. This CDR3 contains 14 residues. Trimming pared 4 bases from V and 4 bases from J, leaving 12 bases between. Germline CDR1 reads LGHNA; CDR2 reads YNFKEQ. The CDR3, as DNA: TGTGCCAGCAGCCCCTCTATAGCCTCAGATACGCAGTATTTT. Translating gives CASSPSIASDTQYF.

In its sample, this clone was seen a few times. The junction departs from the called germline gene at one end, perhaps through a read error. Other DNA sequences within the sample encode an identical CDR3. The gene calls are TRBV7-9 and TRBJ1-3; no firm D call. CDR3 length: 12 residues. Germline lookup yields CDR1 SEHNR and CDR2 FQNEAQ (reference sequence). The CDR3, as DNA: TGTGCCAGTAGCTTATCTCAAAACACCATATATTTT. Encoded protein: CASSLSQNTIYF.

J is TRBJ2-1 and V is TRBV7-8; D is undetermined. Germline lookup yields CDR1 SGHVS and CDR2 FQNEAQ. V gave up 5 bases and J gave up 4 bases, with 12 bases separating them. The CDR3 has 14 amino acids. The CDR3 nucleotides read TGTGCCAGCAGCGCGACACTCGTATACAATGAGCAGTTCTTC. Amino acids: CASSATLVYNEQFF.

This clone was seen only a few times. J is TRBJ2-2 and V is TRBV4-3; 8 bases line up with TRBD1. V trimming: 2 bases; J trimming: 9 bases; junction bases outside the gene matches: 2. Germline lookup yields CDR1 LGHNA and CDR2 YSLEER. This CDR3 spans 13 amino acids. CDR3 residues: CASSQRTGRELFF. DNA of the CDR3: TGCGCCAGCAGCCAACGGACAGGGCGGGAGCTGTTTTTT.

This clone was seen a few times. The genes are TRBV6-6 and TRBJ1-5; D gene ambiguous. V gave up 7 bases and J gave up 4 bases, with 8 bases separating them. Germline lookup yields CDR1 MNHNY and CDR2 SVGAGI (reference sequence). The CDR3 has 12 amino acids. CDR3 region: CASNAFNQPQHF. CDR3 nucleotide sequence: TGTGCCAGCAATGCCTTTAATCAGCCCCAGCATTTT.

The rearrangement joins TRBV11-2 to TRBJ1-2; D perhaps matches TRBD1 (6 bases). Germline V gene sequence: CDR1 SGHAT, CDR2 FQNNGV. This CDR3 spans 13 amino acids. V shed 5 bases and J shed 1 base, with 8 bases lying between them. CDR3 in DNA: TGTGCCAGCAGCCGAGGGGGTAACTATGGCTACACCTTC. Encoded protein: CASSRGGNYGYTF.

The CDR3: CASSMTGTDTQYF. The CDR3 nucleotides are TGTGCCAGTAGTATGACTGGAACAGATACGCAGTATTTT. The V call is TRBV19, the J call TRBJ2-3; no firm D call. This CDR3 has 13 residues. Between the trimmed V and J ends, which lost 3 bases and 3 bases, there was a span of 7 bases. Per germline, CDR1 LNHDA and CDR2 SQIVND (reference sequence).

This chain uses TRBV9 with TRBJ1-1; D is unresolved. Deletions cut 3 bases from V and 7 bases from J, with 16 bases between. This CDR3 has 14 residues. Germline CDR1 is SGDLS and CDR2 is YYNGEE. This CDR3 is CASSASLDLSEAFF. The CDR3, as DNA: TGTGCCAGCAGCGCCTCGTTAGACCTCAGTGAAGCTTTCTTT.

The rearrangement links TRBV19 to TRBJ2-3, with no clear D. This CDR3 is built from 15 residues. The ends were cut back, 3 bases at V and 5 bases at J, with 15 bases in the middle. Germline V gene lookup returns CDR1 LNHDA and CDR2 SQIVND (reference sequence). The CDR3 region has the DNA TGTGCCAGTAGTATGGAGCCTAGGGCGAGAGATACGCAGTATTTT. It is translated as CASSMEPRARDTQYF.

This rearrangement joins TRBV7-2 to TRBJ1-3; D ambiguous. The CDR3 loop spans 15 amino acids. Trimming pared 5 bases from V and 0 bases from J, leaving 11 bases between. Germline CDR1 SGHTA, CDR2 FQGNSA. The CDR3 loop reads CASSIDESSGNTIYF. For the CDR3, the DNA is TGTGCCAGCAGCATAGACGAGAGCTCTGGAAACACCATATATTTT. The full variable domain, in which reference TRBV7-2 and TRBJ1-3 provide the parts outside the CDR3, is GAGVSQSPSNKVTEKGKDVELRCDPISGHTALYWYRQSLGQGLEFLIYFQGNSAPDKSGLPSDRFSAERTGGSVSTLTIQRTQQEDSAVYLCASSIDESSGNTIYFGEGSWLTVV.

The chain links TRBV30 to TRBJ2-7; TRBD1 might be the D (6 bases). The germline V gene has CDR1 GTSNPN and CDR2 SVGIG (reference sequence). The CDR3 runs 13 residues. Trimming took 5 bases from V and 5 from J, leaving 16 bases between them. The CDR3 bases are TGTGCCTGGCGCATACTGGGGGCAGACGAGCAGTACTTC. It codes for CAWRILGADEQYF.

With respect to this clone: One end of the junction varies from germline; a read error may be responsible. This chain connects TRBV7-2 to TRBJ2-5; D could derive from TRBD1 or TRBD2 (6 bases each). CDR1 and CDR2 (germline): SGHTA, FQGNSA. The CDR3 is made up of 16 amino acids. The CDR3 region has the DNA TGTGCCAGTAGCTCCGGACTACAGGGTCCCCGGGAGACCCAGTACTTC. It specifies CASSSGLQGPRETQYF.

This clone has a handful of counts. This chain uses TRBV7-2 with TRBJ2-5; 8 bases match TRBD1. The CDR3 is 14 amino acids. Per the germline V gene, CDR1 is SGHTA and CDR2 is FQGNSA. The V gene end was trimmed by 8 bases and the J gene end by 5 bases; junction bases not matched to a gene: 10. As DNA, the CDR3 is TGTGCCAGCGCCTGGGCAGGGGGCTGGGAGACCCAGTACTTC. It translates to CASAWAGGWETQYF.

This clone showed up just a few times. The genes are TRBV18 and TRBJ1-1; D unresolved. Germline CDR1 reads KGHSH; CDR2 reads LQKENI. Trimming removed 1 base from V and 6 bases from J, with 12 bases in between. CDR3 length equals 14 residues. The CDR3 region has the DNA TGTGCCAGCTCACCACTGGGAATTTCCGCTGAAGCTTTCTTT. Translation: CASSPLGISAEAFF.